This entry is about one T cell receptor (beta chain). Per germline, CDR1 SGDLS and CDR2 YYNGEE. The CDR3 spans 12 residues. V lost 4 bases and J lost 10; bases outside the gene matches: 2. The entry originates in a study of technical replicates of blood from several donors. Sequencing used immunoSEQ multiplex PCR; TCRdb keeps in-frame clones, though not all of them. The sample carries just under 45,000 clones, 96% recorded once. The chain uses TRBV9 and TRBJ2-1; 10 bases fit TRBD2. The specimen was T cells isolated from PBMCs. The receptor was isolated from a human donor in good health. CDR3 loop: CASSLSGREQFF. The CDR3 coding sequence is TGTGCCAGCAGCCTTAGCGGGAGGGAGCAGTTCTTC.